The rows below give T cell receptor beta chains drawn from one sample of a study of cytomegalovirus exposure and HLA in healthy donors. Using immunoSEQ multiplex PCR, the repertoire was profiled, and TCRdb retains in-frame clones only, with some absent. The repertoire holds fewer than 200,000 clones, with 82% as singletons. Specimen: PBMCs. All receptors derive from a male donor in good health and CMV-seronegative. Both conserved end residues are part of each CDR3. The D gene is left open where the match is weak. Clone size is shown for a subset of rows, as once, few, many or a class of expanded clone.

>NA|TRBJ2-3|TRBV18|NA
TGTGCCAGCTCACCGGTGGGGCCTCCCACGGGTCTCGATACGCAGTATTTT
CASSPVGPPTGLDTQYF
>once|TRBJ2-5|TRBV9|TRBD2
TGTGCCAGCAGCGGGACTAGTCATGAGCAGTACTTC
CASSGTSHEQYF
>NA|TRBJ2-5|TRBV7-2|TRBD2
TGTGCCAGCAGCCCCGAGACTAGCGGGAGGGGGGAGACCCAGTACTTC
CASSPETSGRGETQYF
>NA|TRBJ2-7|TRBV29-1|NA
TGCAGCGTTGAAGGGGGCGCAAGTCACGAGCAGTACTTC
CSVEGGASHEQYF
>NA|TRBJ2-7|TRBV9|NA
TGTGCCAGCAGCGTAGCCCCAGACAGTTTAGGCGAGCAGTACTTC
CASSVAPDSLGEQYF
>NA|TRBJ1-3|TRBV18|NA
TGTGCCAGCTCACCACAGGGAGTCTCCGGAAACACCATATATTTT
CASSPQGVSGNTIYF
>NA|TRBJ2-3|TRBV9|TRBD2
TGTGCCAGCAGCGTCAGCTTTAGAAGCGGGAGTCATACAGATACGCAGTATTTT
CASSVSFRSGSHTDTQYF
>NA|TRBJ1-1|TRBV5-6|NA
TGTGCCAGCAGCTTCCGCACTGAAGCTTTCTTT
CASSFRTEAFF
>NA|TRBJ2-7|TRBV5-8|NA
TGTGCCAGCGACACAGGGACGACAACACCTTACGAGCAGTACTTC
CASDTGTTTPYEQYF
>NA|TRBJ2-1|TRBV6-4|NA
TGTGCCAGCAGTGACTCTAGACTTAGCTCCTACAATGAGCAGTTCTTC
CASSDSRLSSYNEQFF
>NA|TRBJ1-1|TRBV2|NA
TGTGCCAGTGGACTGTGGTCAGAAGCTTTCTTT
CASGLWSEAFF
>NA|TRBJ2-7|TRBV15|NA
TGTGCCACCAGCAGAGCCACTGACGAGCAGTACTTC
CATSRATDEQYF
>NA|TRBJ2-6|TRBV28|NA
TGTGCCAGCAGTCAGACCGCCAGGGTCTCTGGGGCCAACGTCCTGACTTTC
CASSQTARVSGANVLTF
>NA|TRBJ2-7|TRBV7-9|TRBD2
TGTTCCAGCAGCCACAATCTAGCGGGGGGGCCGTCCTACGAGCAATACTTC
CSSSHNLAGGPSYEQYF
>NA|TRBJ2-3|TRBV9|NA
TGTGCCAGCAGCGTAGGTCCGTCCACAGATACGCAGTATTTT
CASSVGPSTDTQYF
>NA|TRBJ1-2|TRBV27|NA
TGTGCCAGCAGTTTAAGTGGAGCAACCTATGGCTACACCTTC
CASSLSGATYGYTF
>NA|TRBJ1-3|TRBV7-9|TRBD1
TGTTCCAGCAGCCCTCCCGGGACAGGCTCTCGCTCTGGAAACACCATATATTTT
CSSSPPGTGSRSGNTIYF
>few|TRBJ2-7|TRBV6-5|TRBD1
TGTGCCAGCAGAATATATAGACAGGGGGACGAGCAGTACTTC
CASRIYRQGDEQYF
>NA|TRBJ2-7|TRBV18|NA
TGTGCCAGCTCACCAGGTGGAGGAATCGCCTACGAGCAGTACTTC
CASSPGGGIAYEQYF
>NA|TRBJ1-6|TRBV5-5|TRBD1
TGTGCCAGCAGCCTGTTGACAGGGAATAATTCACCCCTCCACTTT
CASSLLTGNNSPLHF
>once|TRBJ2-3|TRBV19|NA
TGTGCCAGTAGTGTTAGTTATACGCAGTATTTT
CASSVSYTQYF
>NA|TRBJ2-6|TRBV7-2|NA
TGTGCCAGCAGCTTAGCACACAGGGCCTCTGGGGCCAACGTCCTGACTTTC
CASSLAHRASGANVLTF
>NA|TRBJ1-4|TRBV5-6|TRBD1
TGTGCCAGCAGCCAAAAGGGGACAGGGAATGTCGAAAAACTGTTTTTT
CASSQKGTGNVEKLFF
>once|TRBJ1-6|TRBV5-6|TRBD1
TGTGCCAGCAGCCCCCCGGCTGAGGGGGCGTCAAGGAATTCACCCCTCCACTTT
CASSPPAEGASRNSPLHF
>NA|TRBJ2-7|TRBV10-3|NA
TGTGCCATCAGTGCCCGTCCAGGGAATGTCTCCTACGAGCAGTACTTC
CAISARPGNVSYEQYF
>once|TRBJ2-3|TRBV5-5|TRBD2
TGTGCCAGCAGCGCACCGGGACTAGCGGGAGGAATAACTATAGCAGATACGCAGTATTTT
CASSAPGLAGGITIADTQYF
>once|TRBJ2-3|TRBV16|NA
TGTGCCAGCAGCCAAAGCCCGGGAGATACGCAGTATTTT
CASSQSPGDTQYF
>NA|TRBJ1-4|TRBV19|NA
TGTGCCAGTAGTGTGACAGAAACCCTTACTAATGAAAAACTGTTTTTT
CASSVTETLTNEKLFF
>NA|TRBJ2-2|TRBV6-5|TRBD2
TGTGCCAGCAGTTACGGGACTAGCGGGAGTACCGGGGAGCTGTTTTTT
CASSYGTSGSTGELFF
>NA|TRBJ2-7|TRBV13|TRBD2
TGTGCCAGCAGCTGGGGGGGGTACGAGCAGTACTTC
CASSWGGYEQYF
>NA|TRBJ1-4|TRBV6-5|TRBD1
TGTGCCAGCAGGACGGGACAGATTAATGAAAAACTGTTTTTT
CASRTGQINEKLFF
>NA|TRBJ1-2|TRBV7-8|TRBD1
TGTGCCAGCAGACGACAGGGGGGGCCCGCTAACTATGGCTACACCTTC
CASRRQGGPANYGYTF
>NA|TRBJ2-5|TRBV6-5|TRBD1
TGTGCCAGCCGAACAGGGGGCAGTCAAGAGACCCAGTACTTC
CASRTGGSQETQYF
>few|TRBJ1-1|TRBV5-1|NA
TGCGCCAGCATCCGGGACAACACCATGAACACTGAAGCTTTCTTT
CASIRDNTMNTEAFF
>NA|TRBJ2-1|TRBV10-3|TRBD1
TGTGCCACCGGGACAGGGGGCACGGATGAGCAGTTCTTC
CATGTGGTDEQFF
>NA|TRBJ1-5|TRBV6-5|NA
TGTGCCAGCAGCCCCTCCGGGGGGGTCAGGCAGCCCCAGCATTTT
CASSPSGGVRQPQHF
>NA|TRBJ1-1|TRBV18|NA
TGTGCCAGCTCACCAGTATCCGGGACACAGAACACTGAAGCTTTCTTT
CASSPVSGTQNTEAFF
>NA|TRBJ1-1|TRBV7-9|TRBD1
TGTGCCAGCAGCTTGGGACAGGAAATTGGAGCTTTCTTT
CASSLGQEIGAFF
>NA|TRBJ2-5|TRBV2|TRBD2
TGTGCCAGCGGCAACCTAGCGGGGGGGGAGACCCAGTACTTC
CASGNLAGGETQYF
>NA|TRBJ1-2|TRBV25-1|NA
TGTGCCAGCAAAAGGGGAGGAGACTATGGCTACACCTTC
CASKRGGDYGYTF
>NA|TRBJ1-2|TRBV30|NA
TGTGCCTGGAACCGAGGGCTCGGGTATGGCTACACCTTC
CAWNRGLGYGYTF
>NA|TRBJ1-2|TRBV5-4|NA
TGTGCCAGCGGCTCCGGGGATAGCTATGGCTACACCTTC
CASGSGDSYGYTF
>NA|TRBJ2-3|TRBV7-9|NA
TGTGCCAGCAGCCCCTTGTCGGGGTCCTTCACAGATACGCAGTATTTT
CASSPLSGSFTDTQYF
>NA|TRBJ2-7|TRBV10-3|NA
TGTGCCATCCAGCCCGGCGACTCAGCCTACGAGCAGTACTTC
CAIQPGDSAYEQYF
>NA|TRBJ2-1|TRBV28|NA
TGTGCCAGCAGGGATTCCAGGACAGGGAGGGATGAGCAGTTCTTC
CASRDSRTGRDEQFF
>NA|TRBJ2-7|TRBV5-1|TRBD1
TGCGCCAGCAGCTTGGGGGGACAGGGATTAACCTACGAGCAGTACTTC
CASSLGGQGLTYEQYF
>NA|TRBJ1-1|TRBV18|NA
TGTGCCAGCTCACCGGGACTACAGCGAACTGAAGCTTTCTTT
CASSPGLQRTEAFF
>NA|TRBJ2-3|TRBV7-6|NA
TGTGCCAGCAGCTTAGCAACAGGCACAGATACGCAGTATTTT
CASSLATGTDTQYF
>once|TRBJ2-7|TRBV27|TRBD1
TGTGCCAGCAGTTTGGGACAGACGTTCTCCTACGAGCAATACTTC
CASSLGQTFSYEQYF
>NA|TRBJ1-4|TRBV7-7|TRBD1
TGTGCCAGCAGTCAAAATACAGGGGCAACTAATGAAAAACTGTTTTTT
CASSQNTGATNEKLFF
>NA|TRBJ2-1|TRBV21-1|NA
TGTGCCAGCAGCAAAGACGTCGGAACAACGAGAGGGTCCTACAATGAGCAGTTCTTC
CASSKDVGTTRGSYNEQFF
>NA|TRBJ2-1|TRBV29-1|TRBD1
TGCAGCGTGGAAGAAGCAACAGGGGTCAATGAGCAGTTCTTC
CSVEEATGVNEQFF
>few|TRBJ2-2|TRBV5-4|NA
TGTGCCAGCAGTCTCGAAGGAGGACCTAACACCGGGGAGCTGTTTTTT
CASSLEGGPNTGELFF
>once|TRBJ2-3|TRBV9|TRBD2
TGTGCCAGCAGCGGTAGACTAGCGGGGGGGCCCCCAGATACGCAGTATTTT
CASSGRLAGGPPDTQYF
>NA|TRBJ1-3|TRBV5-4|TRBD1
TGTGCCAGCAGCAAAGACAGGGATCGTGGAAACACCATATATTTT
CASSKDRDRGNTIYF
>NA|TRBJ2-7|TRBV9|TRBD1
TGTGCCAGCAGCGAGACAGGGGGCGGGTACGAGCAGTACTTC
CASSETGGGYEQYF
>NA|TRBJ2-7|TRBV2|NA
TGTGCCAGCAGTGAATTTAGGGGGAGCTCCTACGAGCAGTACTTC
CASSEFRGSSYEQYF
>NA|TRBJ2-3|TRBV5-8|NA
TGTGCCAGCAGCGCAGGGGTTGGCACAGATACGCAGTATTTT
CASSAGVGTDTQYF
>NA|TRBJ1-4|TRBV5-6|TRBD1
TGTGCCAGCAGCTTGGGACAGGGAGTGGAAAAACTGTTTTTT
CASSLGQGVEKLFF
>few|TRBJ2-3|TRBV28|TRBD2
TGTGCCAGCAGTCTGCCTAGCGGACGCACAGATACGCAGTATTTT
CASSLPSGRTDTQYF